Presented here are 13 T cell receptor beta chains from one specimen sequenced in a study of blood T cell repertoires in COVID-19. Using immunoSEQ multiplex PCR, the repertoire was profiled, and TCRdb retains in-frame clones only, with some absent. This table holds over 250,000 clones, about 88% found once. The sequenced material came from PBMCs or T cells enriched from blood (not recorded which). Receptors were obtained from a man in his fifties or sixties who had recovered from COVID-19.

The chain is built from TRBV4-1 and TRBJ1-1; D is possibly TRBD1 (6 bases). The CDR3 has 15 residues. Trimming cost V 3 bases and J 3 bases, with 14 bases left between them. Germline V lookup: CDR1 MGHRA, CDR2 YSYEKL. This chain's CDR3 is CASSQGAGAHTEAFF. In DNA, the CDR3 is TGCGCCAGCAGCCAGGGGGCAGGGGCCCACACTGAAGCTTTCTTT.

A few counts support this clone. This sequence joins TRBV2 and TRBJ1-1; D unclear. CDR1 SNHLY and CDR2 FYNNEI come from the germline V gene. The CDR3 covers 12 residues. V lost 7 bases, J lost 6 bases, and 12 bases lay in between. CDR3 nucleotides: TGTGCCAGCAAGGGAGATGTTTCTGAAGCTTTCTTT. The encoded protein is CASKGDVSEAFF.

The rearrangement links TRBV4-3 to TRBJ1-5, with D hard to call. Germline V gives CDR1 LGHNA, CDR2 YSLEER. The V end lost 0 bases, the J end lost 4 bases, and 16 bases lay between the germline ends. The CDR3 runs to 17 residues. The CDR3 sequence: CASSQDLSSLENQPQHF. The CDR3 DNA sequence: TGCGCCAGCAGCCAAGATCTGAGCTCGCTGGAGAATCAGCCCCAGCATTTT.

The rearrangement uses TRBV28 and TRBJ2-2; 8 nucleotides line up with TRBD2. V lost 6 bases, J lost 2 bases, and 2 bases stayed unmatched. The CDR3 covers 14 residues. Germline values: CDR1 MDHEN, CDR2 SYDVKM. The CDR3 DNA reads as TGTGCCAGCAGCCGGACTAGCAACACCGGGGAGCTGTTTTTT. Protein: CASSRTSNTGELFF.

The chain has TRBV10-3 and TRBJ1-2, with 9 bases that match TRBD1. CDR3 length: 14 amino acids. Germline loops: CDR1 ENHRY, CDR2 SYGVKD. The J segment lost 5 bases and the V segment lost 4 bases, leaving 5 bases of the junction unmatched. The CDR3 DNA sequence: TGTGCCATCAGTGCCATGGACAGGGGATATGGCTACACCTTC. As protein: CAISAMDRGYGYTF.

This clone was seen once. J is TRBJ2-1 and V is TRBV5-1, with 8 bases lining up with TRBD1. There are 13 residues in the CDR3. V dropped 5 bases and J dropped 12; count of bases not matched to a gene: 10. Germline V lookup: CDR1 SGHRS, CDR2 YFSETQ. CDR3 region: CASSSGQGVRQFF. The CDR3 bases are TGCGCCAGCAGTTCCGGACAGGGCGTTAGGCAGTTCTTC. Using reference TRBV5-1 and TRBJ2-1 for the parts outside the CDR3, the full variable domain is KAGVTQTPRYLIKTRGQQVTLSCSPISGHRSVSWYQQTPGQGLQFLFEYFSETQRNKGNFPGRFSGRQFSNSRSEMNVSTLELGDSALYLCASSSGQGVRQFFGPGTRLTVL.

V is TRBV28 and J is TRBJ1-2, with 8 bases lining up with TRBD1. The junction had 14 bases not matched to a gene; V was cut back by 8 bases and J by 6 bases. Germline V gene lookup returns CDR1 MDHEN and CDR2 SYDVKM. This CDR3 comprises 15 residues. The CDR3 DNA is TGTGCCAGCGGGACAGGCTTAGGTCTAATTGATGGCTACACCTTC. Its protein product is CASGTGLGLIDGYTF.

This chain connects TRBV12-3 or TRBV12-4 to TRBJ1-2; no clear D. The CDR3 totals 12 residues. V lost 1 base, J lost 8 bases, and 8 bases lay in between. The CDR3 loop reads CASSLGSEGYTF. CDR3 coding DNA: TGTGCCAGCAGTTTAGGGTCAGAAGGCTACACCTTC.

This clone was observed once. This rearrangement joins TRBV9 to TRBJ1-4; 7 bases fit TRBD1. This CDR3 comprises 14 residues. V lost 4 bases, J lost 8 bases, and 8 bases stayed unmatched. Per germline, CDR1 SGDLS and CDR2 YYNGEE. The CDR3 spells CASSRQGVKEKLFF. CDR3 in DNA: TGTGCCAGCAGCCGCCAGGGGGTCAAGGAAAAACTGTTTTTT.

The chain employs TRBV6-5 and TRBJ1-5; 9 positions match TRBD1. This CDR3 has 13 amino acids. J was trimmed by 6 bases and V by 6 bases; bases with no gene match: 3. Germline V gene sequence: CDR1 MNHEY, CDR2 SVGAGI. The CDR3 reads CASRGQGGQPQHF. The CDR3 DNA follows: TGTGCCAGCAGGGGACAGGGCGGTCAGCCCCAGCATTTT.

This clone was seen a few times. The chain employs TRBV7-3 and TRBJ1-1, with D tentatively TRBD1 (6 bases). This CDR3 is built from 15 residues. V shed 5 bases and J shed 1 base, with 14 bases lying between them. CDR1 and CDR2 from the germline V gene are SGHTA and FQGTGA. CDR3 coding DNA: TGTGCCAGCAGCACATCCGGACAGCCGAACACTGAAGCTTTCTTT. It codes for CASSTSGQPNTEAFF.

The J gene is TRBJ2-7, the V gene TRBV7-9, with D possibly TRBD1 on 6 matching bases. Trimming shortened V by 5 bases and J by 2 bases, and 13 bases separated the two germline ends. CDR3 length: 14 residues. CDR1 and CDR2 (germline): SEHNR, FQNEAQ (reference sequence). CDR3 region: CASSITGPTYEQYF. CDR3 coding DNA: TGTGCCAGCAGCATAACAGGGCCCACCTACGAGCAGTACTTC.

The V gene is TRBV7-9, the J gene TRBJ2-5, with D possibly TRBD2 on 5 matching bases. The germline CDR1 and CDR2 sequences are SEHNR and FQNEAQ (reference sequence). V was shortened by 1 base and J by 7 bases, with 13 bases between the two germline ends. The CDR3 is 14 residues long. CDR3 sequence: CASSLDSGVGTQYF. CDR3 DNA sequence: TGTGCCAGCAGCTTAGACAGCGGCGTTGGGACCCAGTACTTC.